A single sample gave rise to the 27 T cell receptor beta chains below, sequenced in a study of T cells in Graves' hyperthyroidism and ophthalmopathy. TCR beta CDR3 region amplification was performed from RNA transcripts. The study used the HTBI primer set for a first-round RT-PCR of the TCR CDR3. TCRdb processed the multiplex PCR reads anew with MiXCR; each CDR3 protein has one entry. The repertoire includes 500,000 to 650,000 distinct CDR3 sequences, nearly 20% of them detected once, and over 45% sits in the top ten. The sample comprised blood. The source of these receptors is a man aged 35 to 55 with Graves' ophthalmopathy.

The table lists this clonotype with many counts. This rearrangement joins TRBV7-9 to TRBJ2-7; weak D call: TRBD2 (6 bases). Deletions cut 1 base from V and 3 bases from J, with 7 bases between. CDR1 is SEHNR and CDR2 is FQNEAQ in the germline V gene (reference sequence). The CDR3 is 13 amino acids. The CDR3: CASSLVGGYEQYF. The CDR3 bases are TGTGCCAGCAGCTTAGTGGGGGGCTACGAGCAGTACTTC.

In this sample, this clonotype turned up a few times. This may come from a read error, since a much larger clone is one base off. J is TRBJ2-7 and V is TRBV27; 12 bases fit TRBD2. This CDR3 contains 14 residues. CDR1 is MNHEY and CDR2 is SMNVEV in the germline V gene (reference sequence). The CDR3 is CVSKLAGGSYEQYF. The CDR3, as DNA: TGTGTCAGCAAACTAGCGGGAGGTTCCTACGAGCAGTACTTC.

This clonotype was observed many times. An end of the junction differs from the germline gene, which may be a read error. The chain employs TRBV7-7 and TRBJ2-1; a weak D match, TRBD1 (5 bases). CDR1 is SSHAT and CDR2 is FNYEAQ in the germline V gene (reference sequence). This CDR3 has 15 residues. CDR3 loop: CASSLGAGIYNEQFF. The CDR3 DNA sequence: TGTGCTAGCAGCTTAGGGGCAGGGATTTACAATGAGCAGTTCTTC.

This clonotype was counted at least ten times. The chain uses TRBV29-1 and TRBJ2-5, with D possibly being TRBD1 (6 bases). CDR1 SQVTM and CDR2 ANQGSEA come from the germline V gene. CDR3 length equals 14 residues. Trimming left V 0 bases short and J 5 bases short, with 13 bases between. Here the CDR3 reads CSVEDSRGLETQYF. CDR3 in DNA: TGCAGCGTTGAAGACAGCAGGGGTTTGGAGACCCAGTACTTC.

The rearrangement joins TRBV20-1 to TRBJ1-3, with unresolved D. This CDR3 spans 13 amino acids. Trimming shortened V by 0 bases and J by 4 bases, and 7 bases separated the two germline ends. From germline, CDR1 is DFQATT and CDR2 SNEGSKA (reference sequence). CDR3 protein: CSARDSIGNTIYF. The CDR3 coding sequence is TGCAGTGCTAGAGATTCGATCGGAAACACCATATATTTT.

The J gene is TRBJ1-6, the V gene TRBV12-3 or TRBV12-4; D gene unclear. The CDR3 is 15 residues long. Deletions cut 2 bases from V and 7 bases from J, with 12 bases between. CDR3 in amino acids: CASSLTAARNSPLHF. CDR3 DNA sequence: TGTGCCAGCAGTTTAACCGCTGCACGGAATTCACCCCTCCACTTT.

This clonotype has more than one count but fewer than ten. The rearrangement links TRBV19 to TRBJ2-1; maybe TRBD1 (6 bases). Germline CDR1 reads LNHDA; CDR2 reads SQIVND (reference sequence). V gave up 5 bases and J gave up 5 bases, with 7 bases separating them. CDR3 length equals 12 residues. The CDR3 protein is CASSYRDNEQFF. In nucleotides, the CDR3 is TGTGCCAGTAGTTACAGGGACAATGAGCAGTTCTTC. Full variable domain (outside the CDR3, taken from reference TRBV19 and TRBJ2-1): DGGITQSPKYLFRKEGQNVTLSCEQNLNHDAMYWYRQDPGQGLRLIYYSQIVNDFQKGDIAEGYSVSREKKESFPLTVTSAQKNPTAFYLCASSYRDNEQFFGPGTRLTVL.

In this sample, this clonotype turned up many times. This CDR3 reads CACTRTASYEQYF. The CDR3 DNA follows: TGTGCCTGCACGCGGACTGCGTCCTACGAGCAGTACTTC. V usage is TRBV30 and J usage is TRBJ2-7; D possibly corresponds to TRBD2 (5 bases). Trimming cost V 6 bases and J 1 base, with 13 bases left between them. This CDR3 region has 13 residues. CDR1 is GTSNPN and CDR2 is SVGIG in the germline V gene (reference sequence).

This clonotype was seen ten or more times. The V call is TRBV12-3 or TRBV12-4, the J call TRBJ1-1, with TRBD1 identical over 7 bases. The CDR3 length is 14 residues. Trimming cost V 6 bases and J 1 base; bases outside gene matches: 5. DNA for the CDR3: TGTGCCAGCAGACCTCAGGGGGAGAACACTGAAGCTTTCTTT. It specifies CASRPQGENTEAFF.

This clonotype was seen ten or more times. The rearrangement uses TRBV12-3 or TRBV12-4 and TRBJ1-5; D is perhaps TRBD1 (6 bases). This CDR3 has 14 amino acids. Trimming stripped 4 bases from V and 4 bases from J, with 11 bases between. The CDR3: CASSSDSGNQPQHF. The CDR3 DNA sequence: TGTGCCAGCAGTTCGGACAGCGGTAATCAGCCCCAGCATTTT.

CDR3 region: CASSPVYSYEQYF. In DNA form, the CDR3 reads TGTGCCAGTAGCCCGGTTTACTCCTACGAGCAGTACTTC. The chain combines TRBV19 with TRBJ2-7, with unresolved D. The CDR3 loop spans 13 amino acids. V was shortened by 6 bases and J by 0 bases, with 9 bases between the two germline ends. Germline CDR1 and CDR2: LNHDA and SQIVND (reference sequence). Drawing the rest from reference TRBV19 and TRBJ2-7, the complete variable domain is DGGITQSPKYLFRKEGQNVTLSCEQNLNHDAMYWYRQDPGQGLRLIYYSQIVNDFQKGDIAEGYSVSREKKESFPLTVTSAQKNPTAFYLCASSPVYSYEQYFGPGTRLTVT.

This clonotype was counted a few times. The V and J genes are TRBV3-1 and TRBJ2-5, with 12 positions matching TRBD2. With V trimmed by 5 bases and J by 5 bases, 9 bases remained unmatched. The CDR3 is 16 amino acids. Germline V gene sequence: CDR1 LGHDT, CDR2 YNNKEL (reference sequence). CDR3 coding DNA: TGTGCCAGCAGCGACCGACTAGCGGGGGTGGGCGAGACCCAGTACTTC. It encodes CASSDRLAGVGETQYF.

This clonotype was seen repeatedly, ten times or more. The chain combines TRBV3-1 with TRBJ2-1; 9 bases are shared with TRBD2. The CDR3 sequence is 18 residues long. Germline CDR1 is LGHDT and CDR2 is YNNKEL (reference sequence). Unmatched junction bases numbered 12, after V lost 0 bases and J lost 6 bases. CDR3 coding DNA: TGTGCCAGCAGCCAAGAGTTGGCGGGAGGGAACCCGGGCAATGAGCAGTTCTTC. Amino acids: CASSQELAGGNPGNEQFF.

There are many counts of this clonotype. The V call is TRBV3-1, the J call TRBJ1-1; no firm D call. Germline V gene sequence: CDR1 LGHDT, CDR2 YNNKEL (reference sequence). Trimming removed 4 bases from V and 1 base from J, with 13 bases in between. This CDR3 contains 15 residues. DNA of the CDR3: TGTGCCAGCAGCCGGGCGGAAGTGAGGAACACTGAAGCTTTCTTT. Residues: CASSRAEVRNTEAFF.

This clonotype was detected many times. This chain connects TRBV7-9 to TRBJ2-3; 8 bases align to TRBD1. Looked up from germline, CDR1 is SEHNR and CDR2 is FQNEAQ (reference sequence). Trimming at V came to 7 bases and at J to 3 bases, leaving 12 bases not matched to a gene. The CDR3 is 16 amino acids. This CDR3 is CASIGFQGAGTDTQYF. CDR3 bases: TGTGCCAGCATCGGTTTTCAGGGGGCGGGAACAGATACGCAGTATTTT.

The chain combines TRBV5-1 with TRBJ2-5; D is unclear. CDR1 is SGHRS and CDR2 is YFSETQ in the germline V gene. The CDR3 loop spans 15 amino acids. The V and J ends lost 1 base and 5 bases respectively, with 15 bases between them. The CDR3 is CASSLTVPGYETQYF. In nucleotides, the CDR3 is TGCGCCAGCAGCTTGACGGTCCCCGGATATGAGACCCAGTACTTC.

Only a few counts were recorded for this clonotype. Germline and junction disagree at one end, which may indicate a read error. The chain combines TRBV7-7 with TRBJ2-3, with no clear D. Per germline, CDR1 SSHAT and CDR2 FNYEAQ (reference sequence). This CDR3 has 14 residues. For the CDR3, the DNA is TGTGCTAGCAGCTTATCGCTGACGGCAGATACGCAGTATTTT. It is translated as CASSLSLTADTQYF.

The rearrangement uses TRBV5-1 and TRBJ1-2; a weak D match, TRBD1 (6 bases). V lost 5 bases and J 4 bases, leaving 21 bases between the germline ends. The germline gives CDR1 SGHRS, CDR2 YFSETQ. The CDR3 sequence is 16 residues long. The CDR3 protein is CASSPRLGQTSYGYTF. As DNA, the CDR3 is TGCGCCAGCAGTCCCCGCCTTGGACAGACTTCCTATGGCTACACCTTC.

The chain employs TRBV30 and TRBJ1-4, with a weak D call TRBD1 (6 bases). Germline lookup yields CDR1 GTSNPN and CDR2 SVGIG (reference sequence). The ends were cut back, 1 base at V and 3 bases at J, with 12 bases in the middle. This CDR3 spans 15 amino acids. CDR3 protein: CAWSGQAVANEKLFF. The CDR3 DNA sequence: TGTGCCTGGAGTGGACAGGCCGTGGCTAATGAAAAACTGTTTTTT.

The CDR3 DNA reads TGTGCCAGTGCACAGTCGGGGGAGACCCAGTACTTC. Amino acid sequence: CASAQSGETQYF. The chain recombines TRBV6-2 or TRBV6-3 with TRBJ2-5, with a weak D call TRBD2 (5 bases). The germline gives CDR1 MNHEY, CDR2 SVGEGT. Trimming removed 9 bases from V and 5 bases from J, with 13 bases in between. The CDR3 consists of 12 residues.

This clonotype was seen ten or more times. The genes are TRBV5-1 and TRBJ1-1; 9 nucleotides agree with TRBD1. This CDR3 comprises 17 residues. Germline V CDR1 and CDR2: SGHRS, YFSETQ. The trim removed 3 bases at V and 1 base at J, leaving 10 bases unmatched. The CDR3 bases are TGCGCCAGCAGCTCCAGCACAGGGGGCTTGGGGAACACTGAAGCTTTCTTT. Its protein is CASSSSTGGLGNTEAFF.

In this sample, this clonotype turned up a few times. This chain uses TRBV3-1 with TRBJ2-7; 7 bases fit TRBD2. Germline V gives CDR1 LGHDT, CDR2 YNNKEL (reference sequence). The CDR3 has 15 amino acids. The ends lost 3 bases at V and 7 bases at J; junction bases unmatched: 12. CDR3 bases: TGTGCCAGCAGCCAGGACCCTGGGGCTAGCGGAGAGCAGTACTTC. The encoded protein is CASSQDPGASGEQYF.

This clonotype was seen more than once but under ten times. The J gene is TRBJ1-4, the V gene TRBV5-1; D gene ambiguous. CDR1 and CDR2 from the germline V gene are SGHRS and YFSETQ. V was clipped by 0 bases and J by 8 bases, with 5 bases between them. The CDR3 sequence is 12 residues long. In DNA form, the CDR3 reads TGCGCCAGCAGCTTGGAAGCAGAAAAACTGTTTTTT. It specifies CASSLEAEKLFF.

The rearrangement links TRBV12-3 or TRBV12-4 to TRBJ1-2, with D perhaps matching TRBD1 (5 bases). Trimming cost V 3 bases and J 5 bases, with 16 bases left between them. The CDR3 runs to 15 residues. CDR3 region: CASSLERGADYGYTF. In DNA, the CDR3 is TGTGCCAGCAGTTTGGAGCGAGGGGCCGATTATGGCTACACCTTC.

To note about this clonotype: A much larger clone differs from this one at a single base, so this may be a read error. The V gene is TRBV11-2, the J gene TRBJ1-4; D remains unclear. The CDR3 is made up of 13 amino acids. The germline CDR1 and CDR2 sequences are SGHAT and FQNNGV. The CDR3 nucleotides read TGTGCCGGCAGCCGTAATGGTAATGAAAAACTGTTTTTT. Translating it yields CAGSRNGNEKLFF.

To note about this clonotype: This may stem from a read error, because a much larger clone lies one nucleotide away. The chain links TRBV5-1 to TRBJ1-4; D perhaps matches TRBD1 (6 bases). The V gene's germline CDR1 is SGHRS and CDR2 YFSETQ. The germline V and J ends were trimmed by 0 bases and 0 bases, with 15 bases remaining between them. This CDR3 has 18 amino acids. Here the CDR3 DNA reads TGCGCCAGCAGCTTGGGACTTAGACAGGCATCAACTAATGAAAAACTGTTTTTT. Protein product: CASSLGLRQASTNEKLFF.

J is TRBJ2-7 and V is TRBV2; D unclear. Between the trimmed V and J ends, which lost 2 bases and 7 bases, there was a span of 9 bases. This CDR3 is 12 amino acids long. Germline assignment: CDR1 SNHLY and CDR2 FYNNEI. CDR3 in DNA: TGTGCCAGCAGTGAACTGCCCTCAGAGCAGTACTTC. Its protein product is CASSELPSEQYF. The complete variable domain, with remaining parts taken from reference TRBV2 and TRBJ2-7, reads EPEVTQTPSHQVTQMGQEVILRCVPISNHLYFYWYRQILGQKVEFLVSFYNNEISEKSEIFDDQFSVERPDGSNFTLKIRSTKLEDSAMYFCASSELPSEQYFGPGTRLTVT.